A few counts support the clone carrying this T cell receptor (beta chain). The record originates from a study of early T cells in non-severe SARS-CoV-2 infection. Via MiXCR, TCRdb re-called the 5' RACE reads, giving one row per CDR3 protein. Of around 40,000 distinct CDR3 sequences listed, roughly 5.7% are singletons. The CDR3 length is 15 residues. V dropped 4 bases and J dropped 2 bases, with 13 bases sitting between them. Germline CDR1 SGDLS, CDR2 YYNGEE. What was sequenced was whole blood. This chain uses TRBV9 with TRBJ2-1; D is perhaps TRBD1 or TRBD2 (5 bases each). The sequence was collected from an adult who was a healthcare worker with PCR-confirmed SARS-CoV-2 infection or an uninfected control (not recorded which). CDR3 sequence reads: CASSPRGQAYNEQFF. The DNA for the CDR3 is TGTGCCAGCAGCCCCCGGGGCCAGGCCTACAATGAGCAGTTCTTC.